A single sample gave rise to the 20 T cell receptor beta chains below, sequenced in a study of blood T cell repertoires in COVID-19. Here immunoSEQ multiplex PCR was the method, and the copy in TCRdb shows in-frame clones only, minus some. The data contain 350,000 to 400,000 clones, approximately 90% of them singletons. Sequenced input: PBMCs or T cells enriched from blood (not recorded which). These TCRs come from a woman aged 35 to 49 who had been exposed to COVID-19.

The chain has TRBV6-5 and TRBJ1-2; 7 nucleotides align to TRBD1. This CDR3 comprises 13 residues. J gave up 7 bases and V 7 bases, and 9 bases lay outside the gene matches. Per the germline V gene, CDR1 is MNHEY and CDR2 is SVGAGI. CDR3 residues: CASTRGNRGGYTF. The CDR3 bases are TGTGCCAGCACCCGGGGAAACAGGGGTGGCTACACCTTC.

J is TRBJ2-1 and V is TRBV6-6; 10 positions match TRBD2. Germline CDR1 and CDR2: MNHNY and SVGAGI (reference sequence). Germline trimming cut 0 bases from V and 10 bases from J; bases unmatched to any gene: 3. The CDR3 consists of 14 residues. The CDR3 DNA reads TGTGCCAGCAGTTACTCGACTAGCGGGCAGGAGCAGTTCTTC. Amino acid sequence: CASSYSTSGQEQFF.

The chain has TRBV19 and TRBJ1-1; possible D gene TRBD1, 5 bases. Germline V gene sequence: CDR1 LNHDA, CDR2 SQIVND (reference sequence). The CDR3 has 16 residues. Trimming removed 3 bases at V and 3 bases at J, with 17 bases between. The CDR3 protein is CASSIRAGRKDTEAFF. In DNA form, the CDR3 reads TGTGCCAGTAGTATTAGGGCAGGGCGTAAGGACACTGAAGCTTTCTTT.

This chain uses TRBV11-3 with TRBJ1-3; D uncertain. This CDR3 has 11 amino acids. Germline values: CDR1 SGHNT, CDR2 YENEEA. V was shortened by 4 bases and J by 4 bases, with 2 bases between the two germline ends. The CDR3 protein is CASSSGNTIYF. In nucleotides, the CDR3 is TGTGCCAGCAGCTCGGGAAACACCATATATTTT.

The rearrangement joins TRBV13 to TRBJ2-7, with D perhaps matching TRBD2 (6 bases). The CDR3 contains 15 residues. Trimming took 1 base from V and 2 from J, leaving 12 bases between them. CDR1 and CDR2 from the germline V gene are PRHDT and FYEKMQ (reference sequence). The CDR3 DNA reads TGTGCCAGCAGCTTAGCCGGGGGAAGGACCTACGAGCAGTACTTC. It translates to CASSLAGGRTYEQYF.

The rearrangement links TRBV29-1 to TRBJ1-1; tentatively, D is TRBD1 (6 bases). Trimming left V 4 bases short and J 3 bases short, with 12 bases between. The CDR3 is 13 amino acids. Germline V gives CDR1 SQVTM, CDR2 ANQGSEA. CDR3 DNA: TGCAGCGTTGCGCAGGGGAGGGACACTGAAGCTTTCTTT. Protein product: CSVAQGRDTEAFF.

J is TRBJ1-1 and V is TRBV19; D ambiguous. The germline gives CDR1 LNHDA, CDR2 SQIVND (reference sequence). The CDR3 sequence is 16 residues long. V lost 10 bases and J 2 bases, leaving 23 bases between the germline ends. The CDR3 nucleotides are TGTGCCACTAGACTGGGCAGGCGAGCTTTAAACACTGAAGCTTTCTTT. Its protein product is CATRLGRRALNTEAFF. Complete variable domain (other parts from reference TRBV19 and TRBJ1-1): DGGITQSPKYLFRKEGQNVTLSCEQNLNHDAMYWYRQDPGQGLRLIYYSQIVNDFQKGDIAEGYSVSREKKESFPLTVTSAQKNPTAFYLCATRLGRRALNTEAFFGQGTRLTVV.

This clone was counted a single time. The J gene is TRBJ1-2, the V gene TRBV7-9, with 11 bases identical to TRBD1. The CDR3 is 14 amino acids. J lost 2 bases, V lost 7 bases, and 3 bases had no gene match. Germline CDR1 is SEHNR and CDR2 is FQNEAQ (reference sequence). Here the CDR3 DNA reads TGTGCCAGCACCAGGACAGGGGGCAACTATGGCTACACCTTC. Its translation is CASTRTGGNYGYTF.

The V call is TRBV5-1, the J call TRBJ1-5; maybe TRBD1 (5 bases). Germline V CDR1 and CDR2: SGHRS, YFSETQ. This CDR3 has 14 amino acids. Trimming cost V 4 bases and J 2 bases, with 10 bases left between them. The CDR3 reads CASSPEGGNQPQHF. DNA of the CDR3: TGCGCCAGCAGCCCAGAAGGGGGCAATCAGCCCCAGCATTTT.

This chain links TRBV7-2 with TRBJ1-6; D not resolved. The germline V and J ends were trimmed by 7 bases and 9 bases, with 19 bases remaining between them. Germline V gene lookup returns CDR1 SGHTA and CDR2 FQGNSA. This CDR3 contains 15 residues. The chain's CDR3 is CASTSAAGVGSPLHF. The DNA of the CDR3 is TGTGCCAGCACCTCGGCAGCCGGGGTTGGTTCACCCCTCCACTTT.

The V and J genes are TRBV11-2 and TRBJ1-2; 11 nucleotides match TRBD1. The CDR3 is made up of 17 amino acids. CDR1 and CDR2 from the germline V gene are SGHAT and FQNNGV. J was trimmed by 4 bases and V by 1 base; bases with no gene match: 8. The CDR3 coding sequence is TGTGCCAGCAGCTTAGGGACAGGGGGCGCGGCGCCCTATGGCTACACCTTC. Encoded protein: CASSLGTGGAAPYGYTF.

The rearrangement uses TRBV15 and TRBJ1-5, with 10 positions matching TRBD1. Per germline, CDR1 LNHNV and CDR2 YYDKDF (reference sequence). CDR3 size: 16 residues. J was trimmed by 4 bases and V by 4 bases; bases with no gene match: 7. The DNA for the CDR3 is TGTGCCACCAGCAAATCCGGGACAGGGGCAAATCAGCCCCAGCATTTT. It codes for CATSKSGTGANQPQHF. Based on the CDR3 plus reference TRBV15 and TRBJ1-5, the full variable domain is DAMVIQNPRYQVTQFGKPVTLSCSQTLNHNVMYWYQQKSSQAPKLLFHYYDKDFNNEADTPDNFQSRRPNTSFCFLDIRSPGLGDTAMYLCATSKSGTGANQPQHFGDGTRLSIL.

The J gene is TRBJ2-1, the V gene TRBV9, with TRBD1 matching 7 bases. From germline, CDR1 is SGDLS and CDR2 YYNGEE. The V segment lost 4 bases and the J segment 7 bases; nucleotides outside the gene matches: 8. The CDR3 is made up of 14 amino acids. The CDR3, as DNA: TGTGCCAGCAGCCCCGCCGGGACAGTGAATGAGCAGTTCTTC. Its protein is CASSPAGTVNEQFF.

V and J are TRBV6-1 and TRBJ1-1; D is ambiguous. The V end lost 3 bases, the J end lost 5 bases, and 10 bases lay between the germline ends. This CDR3 spans 13 amino acids. Germline CDR1 MNHNS, CDR2 SASEGT. The CDR3 region is CASSERVFTEAFF. DNA of the CDR3: TGTGCCAGCAGTGAGCGGGTCTTTACTGAAGCTTTCTTT.

The chain's CDR3 is CASINPTGQWAFF. The CDR3, as DNA: TGTGCCAGTATTAATCCGACGGGACAGTGGGCTTTCTTT. This sequence joins TRBV19 and TRBJ1-1, with 7 nucleotides matching TRBD1. J was trimmed by 11 bases and V by 7 bases; bases with no gene match: 13. The CDR3 runs to 13 residues. Per germline, CDR1 LNHDA and CDR2 SQIVND (reference sequence).

The chain combines TRBV4-1 with TRBJ2-7; 8 bases align to TRBD2. V was clipped by 4 bases and J by 6 bases; unmatched bases: 20. The germline gives CDR1 MGHRA, CDR2 YSYEKL. This CDR3 spans 18 amino acids. Written as DNA, the CDR3 is TGCGCCAGCAGCCGGATAATTTCTGAAGCGGGACGGGAGGGCGAGCAGTACTTC. Encoded protein: CASSRIISEAGREGEQYF.

The table lists this clone with a count of one. The chain recombines TRBV19 with TRBJ1-4, with no clear D. Trimming left V 5 bases short and J 0 bases short, with 10 bases between. The CDR3 length is 15 residues. Germline CDR1 and CDR2: LNHDA and SQIVND (reference sequence). CDR3 nucleotides: TGTGCCAGTAGTCCTAAAGCGGCAACTAATGAAAAACTGTTTTTT. Translating it yields CASSPKAATNEKLFF.

V is TRBV25-1 and J is TRBJ1-6, with TRBD1 matching 8 bases. V was clipped by 8 bases and J by 10 bases; unmatched bases: 7. This CDR3 region has 13 residues. The germline CDR1 and CDR2 sequences are MGHDK and SYGVNS. CDR3 sequence (DNA): TGTGCCAGCCAAGGACAGGGAGGATCACCCCTCCACTTT. Translated, it gives CASQGQGGSPLHF.

The rearrangement joins TRBV30 to TRBJ1-1, with unresolved D. V gave up 2 bases and J gave up 4 bases, with 17 bases separating them. The germline V gene encodes CDR1 GTSNPN and CDR2 SVGIG (reference sequence). The CDR3 sequence is 15 residues long. DNA of the CDR3: TGTGCCTGGAGTTACCCCGGGCTTCGGGGCACTGAAGCTTTCTTT. Translated: CAWSYPGLRGTEAFF.

The chain links TRBV19 to TRBJ2-7; 13 bases line up with TRBD2. This CDR3 region has 16 residues. V was pared by 5 bases and J by 4 bases, with 8 bases of the junction left unmatched. Germline V CDR1 and CDR2: LNHDA, SQIVND (reference sequence). As DNA, the CDR3 is TGTGCCAGTAGTCCGCGGACTAGCGGGAGTAGGTACGAGCAGTACTTC. This gives the protein CASSPRTSGSRYEQYF. The full variable domain, completed using reference TRBV19 and TRBJ2-7, is DGGITQSPKYLFRKEGQNVTLSCEQNLNHDAMYWYRQDPGQGLRLIYYSQIVNDFQKGDIAEGYSVSREKKESFPLTVTSAQKNPTAFYLCASSPRTSGSRYEQYFGPGTRLTVT.